This T cell receptor beta chain was sequenced in a study of T-cell memory formation after mild COVID-19 (dated by TCRdb to about 2021). With respect to the entire study: Most TCR sequence clusters were specific to one of the two donors. In a couple of donors, T-cell clones that expanded and contracted after mild COVID-19 were followed by sequencing TCRalpha and TCRbeta repertoires longitudinally. The cohort comprised two young, previously healthy adult volunteers, one female and one male.

About this clonotype: It lacks a known antigen. Base qualities are missing; no much larger clone stands one base away.

In the germline V gene, CDR1 corresponds to MNHEY and CDR2 to SVGAGI. Clipping removes 9 bases from V and 5 bases from J, with 3 as the unmatched junction base count. The CDR3 spans 11 residues, from the cysteine through the phenylalanine. Just CDR3 DNA is preserved here, 33 bases in frame from base 1. Ficoll-Paque density gradient centrifugation was the method used to isolate PBMCs. The run used an Illumina NovaSeq 6000. Using 5'RACE with constant-segment primers, TCRalpha and TCRbeta cDNA libraries were constructed, with sample barcodes and unique molecular identifiers added in the process. Trizol reagent was used to extract RNA from every sample. Library amplification was performed in two PCR steps, and a second sample barcode and Illumina TruSeq adapters were introduced in the second step. Sequencing of libraries was performed on an Illumina NovaSeq with 2 x 150 bp paired-end reads. As for how the authors treated the data: The reads were demultiplexed and collapsed into UMI-guided consensus sequences using migec v1.2.7. Using mixcr v2.1.11, the UMI consensuses were aligned to TRA and TRB V and J templates and assembled into clonotypes. A clonotype was counted as expanded or contracted only when both edgeR and NoisET called the clonotype significant, with the noise models trained on biological replicates. For edgeR calls, a false discovery rate-adjusted p below 0.01 and a log2 fold-change threshold of 1 were applied. As an exploratory analysis of dynamics, max-normalized trajectories of the 1000 most abundant clonotypes were examined with PCA combined with hierarchical clustering. Separately sequenced CD4+ and CD8+ repertoires were used to assign a CD4 or CD8 phenotype to each responding clone. The raw public reads went through TCRdb reprocessing: fastp at Q25, MiXCR clone calling, in-frame beta chains kept. Every entry covers one CDR3 protein and lists the most common genes and DNA from its rows. The V and J calls reflect TCRdb's pipeline rather than the authors' work. The table for this sample lists roughly 310,000 distinct CDR3 sequences; approximately 16% of them were counted only once. The ten largest clones add up to about a fifth of the sample.

Here is what the overall study found, with its caveats: SARS-CoV-2 specificity was not confirmed for the second-wave clones peaking on day 37. The study included only a couple of mild cases, and larger cohorts that include severe cases with pre-infection samples were judged to be necessary. Some responding clones were found in pre-infection memory, which suggests that pre-existing cross-reactive memory T cells took part in the SARS-CoV-2 response. Clones that contracted from day 15 to 85 showed balanced CD4/CD8 phenotypes, whereas a second wave of clones that expanded from day 15 to 37 leaned towards CD4+. Contracting CD4+ clones turned up mainly in the CM and EM memory subsets, whereas EMRA was where CD8+ clones were enriched.

The chain was built from TRBV6-5 and TRBJ1-2, and 7 junctional nucleotides match TRBD1. Sequences were obtained from PBMCs or a T cell subset sorted from them (not recorded which). This clonotype was sampled from a young man who had mild COVID-19 (a few samples of this study predate the infection). The sample titles of this study are shuffled in the database, so cell type and time point are left out; the donor was told from shared clones. The CDR3 is CASAGGYGYTF. The DNA is TGTGCCAGTGCAGGGGGTTATGGCTACACCTTC.